Shown below are 9 T cell receptor beta chains from a single sample sequenced in a study of metastatic and nonmetastatic thyroid tumors (TCRdb year 2020). None of the patients had been given any treatment before thyroid surgery. Library construction relied on PCR. The sequencing machine was an Illumina HiSeq 4000. Starting from the raw public reads, TCRdb applied fastp trimming at Q25, assembled clones with MiXCR and retained in-frame beta chains. The sample has 30,000 to 45,000 clones on record, less than 25% of them singletons. The ten largest clones take up 15% to 19% of the sample. The sample taken for sequencing was blood. Receptors were obtained from a female donor with papillary thyroid cancer or a benign thyroid nodule (not recorded which). Some clones in this sample may be carry-over from other donors' samples.

This clone showed up just a few times. The chain employs TRBV6-4 and TRBJ2-3, with 8 bases identical to TRBD2. The J segment lost 3 bases and the V segment lost 8 bases, leaving 10 bases of the junction unmatched. Germline CDR1 reads MRHNA; CDR2 reads SNTAGT. The CDR3 covers 15 residues. The CDR3 spells CASRPSGGRTDTQYF. The CDR3 DNA sequence: TGTGCCAGCCGACCGTCGGGGGGGAGGACAGATACGCAGTATTTT.

In its sample, this clone was seen many times. The CDR3 region is CASSLGTGGNTDTQYF. CDR3 DNA sequence: TGTGCCAGCAGTTTAGGGACAGGGGGGAACACAGATACGCAGTATTTT. The V and J genes are TRBV12-3 or TRBV12-4 and TRBJ2-3, with TRBD1 matching 10 bases. The CDR3 is 16 amino acids. V was pared by 1 base and J by 2 bases, with 3 bases of the junction left unmatched.

This clone was counted between two and nine times. Relative to the germline gene, one junction end is altered; a read error may explain this. This chain uses TRBV28 with TRBJ1-1; maybe TRBD1 (5 bases). This CDR3 has 14 residues. The germline gives CDR1 MDHEN, CDR2 SYDVKM. CDR3 sequence reads: CASSSGGGTTESFF. As DNA, the CDR3 is TGTGCCAGCAGTTCAGGAGGTGGGACCACTGAATCTTTCTTT.

The table lists this clone with many counts. The chain employs TRBV28 and TRBJ1-1; no clear D gene. The CDR3 runs to 11 residues. Trimming removed 2 bases from V and 10 bases from J, with 8 bases in between. Germline values: CDR1 MDHEN, CDR2 SYDVKM. CDR3: CASSLTWGAFF. In DNA form, the CDR3 reads TGTGCCAGCAGTTTAACCTGGGGAGCTTTCTTT.

This clone was observed at least ten times. J is TRBJ2-5 and V is TRBV15; D might be TRBD1 (5 bases). The CDR3 is made up of 16 amino acids. The germline gives CDR1 LNHNV, CDR2 YYDKDF (reference sequence). Trimming stripped 3 bases from V and 4 bases from J, with 18 bases between. The CDR3: CATSSQGKGSGETQYF. CDR3 nucleotides: TGTGCCACCAGCAGTCAGGGAAAGGGTTCGGGAGAGACCCAGTACTTC.

This clone has a count of ten or more. The V gene is TRBV2, the J gene TRBJ1-2, with TRBD1 identical over 7 bases. Germline values: CDR1 SNHLY, CDR2 FYNNEI. Trimming took 5 bases from V and 6 from J; bases not matched to a gene: 9. The length of the CDR3 is 14 residues. The CDR3 sequence: CASSSGGRADGYTF. In nucleotides, the CDR3 is TGTGCCAGCAGTTCAGGGGGTCGGGCCGATGGCTACACCTTC.

Many counts were recorded for this clone. The CDR3 spells CASRRGGSYNEQFF. The CDR3 nucleotides read TGTGCCAGCAGGCGGGGGGGCTCCTACAATGAGCAGTTCTTC. This sequence joins TRBV12-3 or TRBV12-4 and TRBJ2-1; TRBD2 matches at 9 bases. Germline trimming cut 6 bases from V and 0 bases from J; bases unmatched to any gene: 0. The CDR3 covers 14 residues.

This clone was seen many times. The V and J genes are TRBV5-1 and TRBJ2-7; 9 bases align to TRBD1. Germline V CDR1 and CDR2: SGHRS, YFSETQ. The J segment lost 5 bases and the V segment lost 0 bases, leaving 6 bases of the junction unmatched. This CDR3 region has 15 residues. The DNA for the CDR3 is TGCGCCAGCAGCTTGGTTACAGGGGGCTTAAACGAGCAGTACTTC. This sequence encodes CASSLVTGGLNEQYF.

With regard to this clone: A much bigger clone sits one base away, suggesting this may be a read error. This chain joins TRBV18 and TRBJ2-7, with TRBD2 as a possible D gene (5 bases). This CDR3 has 14 residues. Germline V lookup: CDR1 KGHSH, CDR2 LQKENI. CDR3 residues: CASSPPRDPYGQYF. The CDR3 nucleotides are TGTGCCAGCTCACCACCGAGGGATCCCTACGGGCAGTACTTC.